The clone carrying this TCR beta chain has ten or more counts. As yet, its antigen is unknown. This sample is part of a study of metastatic and nonmetastatic thyroid tumors. Study-level background: Samples came from malignant and benign thyroid patients, and repertoires were compared across blood and tumor or nodule tissue.

Patients underwent thyroid surgery, and none had received any treatment before it. The study's findings and limits: Malignant tumors reportedly showed significantly higher TCR beta diversity than benign nodules in both blood and tumor.

Looked up from germline, CDR1 is GTSNPN and CDR2 is SVGIG (reference sequence). V lost 2 bases to trimming and J lost 6 bases, with 16 bases between them. The CDR3 covers 15 residues. TCRdb reprocessed the PCR reads using MiXCR. The data contain about 89,000 clones, roughly an eighth of them singletons. The J gene is TRBJ2-2, the V gene TRBV30; maybe TRBD2 (6 bases). The TCR comes from a female donor with papillary thyroid cancer or a benign thyroid nodule (not recorded which). Some clones in this sample may be carry-over from other donors' samples. Sequencing input: tumor tissue. For the CDR3, the DNA is TGTGCCTGGAGTAGGAGGGAGTGGAGGGCCGGGGAGCTGTTTTTT. The encoded protein is CAWSRREWRAGELFF.